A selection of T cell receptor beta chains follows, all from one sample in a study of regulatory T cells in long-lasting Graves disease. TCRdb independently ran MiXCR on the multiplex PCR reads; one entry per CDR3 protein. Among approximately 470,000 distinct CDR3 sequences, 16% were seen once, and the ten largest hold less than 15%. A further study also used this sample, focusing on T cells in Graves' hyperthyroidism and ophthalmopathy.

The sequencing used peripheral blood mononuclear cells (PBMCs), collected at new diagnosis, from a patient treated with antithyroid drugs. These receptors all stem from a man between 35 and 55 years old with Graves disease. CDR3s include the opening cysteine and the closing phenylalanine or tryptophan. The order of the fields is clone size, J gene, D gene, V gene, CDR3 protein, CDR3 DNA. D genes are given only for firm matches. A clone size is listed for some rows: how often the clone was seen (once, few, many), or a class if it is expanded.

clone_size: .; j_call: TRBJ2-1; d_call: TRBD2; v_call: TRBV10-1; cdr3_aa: CASSTGTSAANEQFF; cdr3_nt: TGCGCCAGCAGCACCGGGACTAGCGCAGCAAATGAGCAGTTCTTC
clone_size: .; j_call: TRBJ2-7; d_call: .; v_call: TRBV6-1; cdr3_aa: CASKDQGRSYEQYF; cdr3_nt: TGTGCCAGCAAAGATCAGGGGCGCTCCTACGAGCAGTACTTC
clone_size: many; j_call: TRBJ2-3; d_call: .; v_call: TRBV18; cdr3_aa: CASSPQTSTDTQYF; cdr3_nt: TGTGCCAGCTCACCACAGACCAGCACAGATACGCAGTATTTT
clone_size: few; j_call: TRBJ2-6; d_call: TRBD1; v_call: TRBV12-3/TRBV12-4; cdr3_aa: CASSFGRGSSGANVLTF; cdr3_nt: TGTGCCAGCAGTTTCGGCAGGGGGAGCTCTGGGGCCAACGTCCTGACTTTC
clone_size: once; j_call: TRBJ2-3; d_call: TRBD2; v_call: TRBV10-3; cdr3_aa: CAISEGLEVDTQYF; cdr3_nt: TGTGCCATCAGTGAGGGACTAGAGGTGGATACGCAGTATTTT
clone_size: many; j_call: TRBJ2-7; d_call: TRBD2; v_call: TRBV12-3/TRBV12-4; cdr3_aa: CASSLGGGRAYEQYF; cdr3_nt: TGTGCCAGCAGTTTAGGGGGCGGGAGGGCCTACGAGCAGTACTTC
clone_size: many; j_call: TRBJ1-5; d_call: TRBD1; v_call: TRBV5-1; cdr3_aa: CASREGAGNQPQHF; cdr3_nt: TGCGCCAGCAGGGAGGGGGCCGGCAATCAGCCCCAGCATTTT
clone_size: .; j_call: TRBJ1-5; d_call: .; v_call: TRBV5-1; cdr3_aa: CASSVDGNQPQHF; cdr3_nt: TGCGCCAGCAGCGTCGACGGAAATCAGCCCCAGCATTTT
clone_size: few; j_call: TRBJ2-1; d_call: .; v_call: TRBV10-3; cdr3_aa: CAIRGSSYNEQFF; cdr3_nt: TGTGCCATCCGGGGTAGCTCCTACAATGAGCAGTTCTTC
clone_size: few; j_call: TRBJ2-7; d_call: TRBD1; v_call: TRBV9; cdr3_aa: CASSVGTGVGEQYF; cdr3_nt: TGTGCCAGCAGCGTAGGCACAGGGGTGGGTGAGCAGTACTTC
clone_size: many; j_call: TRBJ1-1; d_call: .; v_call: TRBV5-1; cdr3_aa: CASSFNRVRETEAFF; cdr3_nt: TGCGCCAGCAGCTTTAACAGGGTCCGGGAAACTGAAGCTTTCTTT
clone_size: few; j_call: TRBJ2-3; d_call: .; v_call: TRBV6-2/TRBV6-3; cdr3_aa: CASSYRDGSTDTQYF; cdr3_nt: TGTGCCAGCAGTTACAGAGACGGGAGTACAGATACGCAGTATTTT
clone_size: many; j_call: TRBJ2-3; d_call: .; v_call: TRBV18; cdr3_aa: CASSREDREDTQYF; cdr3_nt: TGTGCCAGCTCACGTGAAGATCGGGAAGATACGCAGTATTTT
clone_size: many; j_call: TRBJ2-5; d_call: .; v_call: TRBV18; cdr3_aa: CASSPSAGLQETQYF; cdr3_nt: TGTGCCAGCTCACCTTCAGCGGGCCTACAAGAGACCCAGTACTTC
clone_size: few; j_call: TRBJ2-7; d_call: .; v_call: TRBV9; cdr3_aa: CASSPRENPYEQYF; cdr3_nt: TGTGCCAGCAGCCCCCGGGAGAACCCCTACGAGCAGTACTTC
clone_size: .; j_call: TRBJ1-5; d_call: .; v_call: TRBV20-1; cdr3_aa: CSAPEGRGSNQPQHF; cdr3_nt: TGCAGTGCTCCAGAGGGGAGGGGGAGCAATCAGCCCCAGCATTTT
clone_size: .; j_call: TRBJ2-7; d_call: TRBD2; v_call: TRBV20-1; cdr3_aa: CSANPDPTSGRAGEQYF; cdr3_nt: TGCAGTGCTAACCCGGACCCCACTAGCGGGAGGGCCGGTGAGCAGTACTTC
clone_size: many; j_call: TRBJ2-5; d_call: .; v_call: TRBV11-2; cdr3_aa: CASSSDRMVETQYF; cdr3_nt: TGTGCCAGCAGTTCCGACAGGATGGTCGAGACCCAGTACTTC
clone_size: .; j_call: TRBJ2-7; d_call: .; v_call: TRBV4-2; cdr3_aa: CASSQEAGRTYEQYF; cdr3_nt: TGTGCCAGCAGCCAAGAGGCAGGCAGAACCTACGAGCAGTACTTC
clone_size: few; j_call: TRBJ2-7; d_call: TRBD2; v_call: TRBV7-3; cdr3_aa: CASSASGTHEQYF; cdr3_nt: TGTGCCAGCTCGGCTAGCGGGACCCACGAGCAGTACTTC
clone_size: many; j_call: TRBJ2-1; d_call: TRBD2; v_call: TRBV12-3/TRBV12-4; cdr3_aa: CASSPGTSVAYNEQFF; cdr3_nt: TGTGCCAGCAGTCCCGGGACTAGCGTAGCCTACAATGAGCAGTTCTTC
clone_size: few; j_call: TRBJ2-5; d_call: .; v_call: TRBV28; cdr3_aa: CASSLKVAGRTLQETQYF; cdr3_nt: TGTGCCAGCAGTTTAAAAGTTGCCGGAAGGACGCTACAAGAGACCCAGTACTTC
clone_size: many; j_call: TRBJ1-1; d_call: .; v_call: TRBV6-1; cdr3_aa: CASSPMGEMAEAFF; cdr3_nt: TGTGCCAGCAGTCCTATGGGGGAGATGGCTGAAGCTTTCTTT
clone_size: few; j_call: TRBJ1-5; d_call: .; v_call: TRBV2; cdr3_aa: CASSEDRYHQPQHF; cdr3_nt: TGTGCCAGCAGTGAAGACAGGTACCATCAGCCCCAGCATTTT
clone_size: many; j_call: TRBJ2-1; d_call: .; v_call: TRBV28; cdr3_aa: CAGSLGNGSPYNEQFF; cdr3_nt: TGTGCCGGCAGTTTGGGGAATGGTAGTCCCTACAATGAGCAGTTCTTC
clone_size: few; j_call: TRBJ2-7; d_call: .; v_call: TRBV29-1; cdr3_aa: CSVGGRGGDEQYF; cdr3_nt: TGCAGCGTTGGGGGCAGGGGAGGCGACGAGCAGTACTTC
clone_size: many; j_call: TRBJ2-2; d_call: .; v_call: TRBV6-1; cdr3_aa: CASRNRASIMTGELFF; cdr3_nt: TGTGCCAGCAGAAATCGGGCTAGCATAATGACCGGGGAGCTGTTTTTT
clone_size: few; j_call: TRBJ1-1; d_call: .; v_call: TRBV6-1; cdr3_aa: CASTPGNTEAFF; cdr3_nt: TGTGCCAGCACTCCCGGGAACACTGAAGCTTTCTTT
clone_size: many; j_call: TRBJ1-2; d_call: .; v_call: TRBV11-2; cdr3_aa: CASSGANPGYTF; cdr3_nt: TGTGCCAGCAGCGGAGCTAATCCTGGCTACACCTTC
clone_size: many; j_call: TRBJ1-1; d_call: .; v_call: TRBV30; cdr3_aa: CAWSVGLNTEAFF; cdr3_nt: TGTGCCTGGAGTGTGGGCCTGAACACTGAAGCTTTCTTT
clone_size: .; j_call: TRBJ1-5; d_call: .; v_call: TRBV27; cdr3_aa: CASSLSGERPQHF; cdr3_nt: TGTGCCAGCAGTTTATCAGGGGAGCGGCCCCAGCATTTT
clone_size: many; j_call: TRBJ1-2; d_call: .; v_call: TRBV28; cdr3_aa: CASSTSYGYTF; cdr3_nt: TGTGCCAGCAGTACCTCCTATGGCTACACCTTC
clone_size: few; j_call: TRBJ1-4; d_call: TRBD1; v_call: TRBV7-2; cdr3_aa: CASSLPGQGHEKLFF; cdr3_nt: TGTGCCAGCAGCTTACCCGGACAGGGACATGAAAAACTGTTTTTT
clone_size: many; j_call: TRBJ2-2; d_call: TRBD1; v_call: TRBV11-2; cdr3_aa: CASSQGARTGELFF; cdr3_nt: TGTGCCAGCAGCCAGGGGGCGCGAACCGGGGAGCTGTTTTTT
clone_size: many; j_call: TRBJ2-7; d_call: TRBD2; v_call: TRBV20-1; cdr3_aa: CSARDALAGGPGRSYEQYF; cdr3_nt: TGCAGTGCTAGAGATGCCCTAGCGGGAGGCCCTGGGCGCTCCTACGAGCAGTACTTC
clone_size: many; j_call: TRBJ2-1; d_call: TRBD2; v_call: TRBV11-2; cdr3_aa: CASSLGAGEDEQFF; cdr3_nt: TGTGCCAGCAGCTTAGGGGCGGGAGAGGATGAGCAGTTCTTC
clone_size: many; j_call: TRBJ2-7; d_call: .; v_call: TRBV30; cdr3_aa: CAWSGTPNVEQYF; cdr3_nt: TGTGCCTGGTCCGGGACACCCAATGTCGAGCAGTACTTC
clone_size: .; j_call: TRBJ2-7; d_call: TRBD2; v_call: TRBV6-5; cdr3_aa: CASSYLKGGTSSYEQYF; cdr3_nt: TGTGCCAGCAGTTACCTAAAGGGAGGGACGAGCTCCTACGAGCAGTACTTC
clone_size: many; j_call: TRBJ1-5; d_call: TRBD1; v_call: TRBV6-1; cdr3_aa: CASSPRTGGGNSNQPQHF; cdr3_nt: TGTGCCAGCAGTCCCCGGACAGGGGGAGGCAATAGCAATCAGCCCCAGCATTTT
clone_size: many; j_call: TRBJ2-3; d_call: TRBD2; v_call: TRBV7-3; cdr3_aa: CASSYLAGPADTQYF; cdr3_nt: TGTGCCAGCAGCTACTTAGCGGGACCGGCAGATACGCAGTATTTT
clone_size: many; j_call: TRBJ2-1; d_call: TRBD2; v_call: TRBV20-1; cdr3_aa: CSATTSGTSYNEQFF; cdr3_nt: TGCAGTGCTACGACTAGCGGGACCTCCTACAATGAGCAGTTCTTC
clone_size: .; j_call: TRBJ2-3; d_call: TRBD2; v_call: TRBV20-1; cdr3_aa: CSAGASGRGTDRQYF; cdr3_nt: TGCAGTGCTGGGGCTAGCGGGAGAGGGACAGATAGGCAGTATTTT
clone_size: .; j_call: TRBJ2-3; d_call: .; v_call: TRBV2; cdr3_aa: CASREDTDTQYF; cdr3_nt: TGTGCCAGCAGGGAGGACACAGATACGCAGTATTTT
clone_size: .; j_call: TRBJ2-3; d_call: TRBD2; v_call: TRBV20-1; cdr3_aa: CSARTSGISTDTQYF; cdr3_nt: TGCAGTGCGCGGACTAGCGGGATTAGCACAGATACGCAGTATTTT
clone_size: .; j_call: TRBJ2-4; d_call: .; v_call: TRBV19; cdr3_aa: CASRATGLSNIQYF; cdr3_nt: TGTGCCAGTAGGGCGACCGGACTATCAAACATTCAGTACTTC
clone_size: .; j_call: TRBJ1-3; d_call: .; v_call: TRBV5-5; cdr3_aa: CASSFQASGNTIYF; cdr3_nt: TGTGCCAGCAGCTTCCAGGCTTCTGGAAACACCATATATTTT
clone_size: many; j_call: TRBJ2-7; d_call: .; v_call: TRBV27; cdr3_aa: CASSFQGDEQYF; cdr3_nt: TGTGCCAGCAGTTTCCAGGGTGACGAGCAGTACTTC
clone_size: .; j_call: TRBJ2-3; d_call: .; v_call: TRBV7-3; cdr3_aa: CASSLSVTSTDTQYF; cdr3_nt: TGTGCCAGCAGCTTATCGGTGACTAGCACAGATACGCAGTATTTT
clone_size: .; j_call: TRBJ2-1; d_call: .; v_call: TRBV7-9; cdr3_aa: CASSRTGTTNNEQFF; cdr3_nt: TGTGCCAGCAGCAGGACCGGGACAACCAACAATGAGCAGTTCTTC
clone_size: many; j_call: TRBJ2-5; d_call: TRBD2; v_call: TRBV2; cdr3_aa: CASSDHRGLAGEETQYF; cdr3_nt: TGTGCCAGCAGTGATCACCGCGGCCTAGCGGGCGAAGAGACCCAGTACTTC
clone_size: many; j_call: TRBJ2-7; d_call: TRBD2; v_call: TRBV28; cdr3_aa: CASSSTSGRKHEQYF; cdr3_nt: TGTGCCAGCAGCTCCACTAGCGGGAGGAAACACGAGCAGTACTTC
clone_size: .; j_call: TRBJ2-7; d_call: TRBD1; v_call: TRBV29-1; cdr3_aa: CSVRQGSHEQYF; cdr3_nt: TGCAGCGTTAGACAGGGAAGCCACGAGCAGTACTTC